This T cell receptor beta chain was recovered during a study of T-cell memory formation after mild COVID-19. Study-wide results and caveats: Mostly located in CM and EM were contracting CD4+ clones, with contracting CD8+ clones located in EMRA.

Concerning this clonotype itself: Its antigen is unidentified.

TCRdb re-analysed the 5' RACE reads in MiXCR, keeping a single row per CDR3 protein. The sample lists about 560,000 distinct CDR3 sequences, about 20% occurring once. Sequencing input: PBMCs or a T cell subset sorted from them (not recorded which). The TCR comes from an adult woman who had mild COVID-19 (a few samples of this study predate the infection). Cell type and time point are not known.

CDR3 nucleotide sequence: TGTGCCAGCAGCGTAGATTCCTTTGGCAGCGGCTACACCTTC. Translated: CASSVDSFGSGYTF. This chain connects TRBV9 to TRBJ1-2; unclear D gene. CDR3 size: 14 residues. Trimming cost V 0 bases and J 8 bases, with 14 bases left between them. The germline gives CDR1 SGDLS, CDR2 YYNGEE.